This TCR beta chain was retrieved from a study of cytomegalovirus exposure and HLA in healthy donors. The CDR3 extends over 15 amino acids. V lost 5 bases and J 2 bases, leaving 13 bases between the germline ends. The V gene's germline CDR1 is MNHEY and CDR2 SVGAGI. The PCR was carried out with 60 Vbeta primers and 13 Jbeta primers. Original methodology: Tens of millions of unique TCR beta chains, some 10 million of them shared, were counted by a later analysis. The method was immunoSEQ multiplex PCR; TCRdb's version includes in-frame clones alone and lacks a portion of them. Clone size and V and J calls were adopted from that table, with D and trimming inferred from the DNA. The repertoire holds 110,000 to 150,000 clones, approximately 80% seen once, with under 5% in the top ten.

Material: PBMCs. This receptor was identified in a man aged 40-55 years in good health and CMV-seronegative. This sequence joins TRBV6-5 and TRBJ1-5, with TRBD1 as a possible D gene (6 bases). DNA for the CDR3: TGTGCCAGCAGTAAACAGGGCGGACGCAATCAGCCCCAGCATTTT. It codes for CASSKQGGRNQPQHF.